These 3 T cell receptor beta chains came from one sample sequenced in a study of early T cells in non-severe SARS-CoV-2 infection. In TCRdb, the 5' RACE reads were re-called with MiXCR into one record per CDR3 protein. Of 75,000 to 80,000 distinct CDR3 sequences in the sample, 15% to 20% are singletons; the top ten hold approximately 2.6%. The sequencing sample was made of whole blood. These receptors originate from an adult who was a healthcare worker with PCR-confirmed SARS-CoV-2 infection or an uninfected control (not recorded which).

Only a few counts were recorded for this clonotype. The chain links TRBV29-1 to TRBJ2-7; TRBD1 might be the D (6 bases). The germline V gene encodes CDR1 SQVTM and CDR2 ANQGSEA. V lost 0 bases and J lost 0, with 9 bases in between. The CDR3 extends over 14 amino acids. CDR3 sequence: CSVEDRGISYEQYF. In DNA form, the CDR3 reads TGCAGCGTTGAAGACAGGGGCATCTCCTACGAGCAGTACTTC.

The sample holds many counts of this clonotype. The chain is built from TRBV9 and TRBJ2-3; D might be TRBD2 (7 bases). There are 18 residues in the CDR3. CDR1 and CDR2 from the germline V gene are SGDLS and YYNGEE. The V end was cut by 0 bases, the J end by 1 base, with 18 bases between. The CDR3 nucleotides are TGTGCCAGCAGCGTAGGGAGGGGGGGTAATGCGGGCACAGATACGCAGTATTTT. Protein sequence: CASSVGRGGNAGTDTQYF.

The J gene is TRBJ1-1, the V gene TRBV20-1; a weak D match, TRBD1 (5 bases). Trimming removed 0 bases from V and 4 bases from J, with 15 bases in between. The CDR3 totals 15 residues. The germline V gene has CDR1 DFQATT and CDR2 SNEGSKA (reference sequence). CDR3 sequence reads: CSARDGGKVGTEAFF. CDR3 bases: TGCAGTGCTAGAGATGGGGGGAAGGTGGGCACTGAAGCTTTCTTT.